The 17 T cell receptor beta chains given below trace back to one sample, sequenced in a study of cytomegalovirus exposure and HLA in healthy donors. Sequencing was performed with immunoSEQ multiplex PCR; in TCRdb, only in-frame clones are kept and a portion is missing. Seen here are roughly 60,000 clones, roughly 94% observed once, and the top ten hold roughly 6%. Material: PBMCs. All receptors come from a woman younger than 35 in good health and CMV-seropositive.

The CDR3 loop reads CASSLVRGSYEQYF. The CDR3 region has the DNA TGTGCCAGCAGCTTAGTCAGGGGGTCCTACGAGCAGTACTTC. The J gene is TRBJ2-7, the V gene TRBV7-2; 7 positions agree with TRBD1. V lost 1 base and J lost 1; bases outside the gene matches: 1. Germline loops: CDR1 SGHTA, CDR2 FQGNSA. The CDR3 runs 14 residues.

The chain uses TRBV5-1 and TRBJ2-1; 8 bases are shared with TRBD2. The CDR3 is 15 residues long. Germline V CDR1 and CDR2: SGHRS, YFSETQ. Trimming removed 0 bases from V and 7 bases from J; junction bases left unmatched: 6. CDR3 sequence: CASSLESLAGNEQFF. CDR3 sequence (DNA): TGCGCCAGCAGCTTGGAGAGCTTAGCGGGGAATGAGCAGTTCTTC. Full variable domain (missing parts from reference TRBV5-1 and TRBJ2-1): KAGVTQTPRYLIKTRGQQVTLSCSPISGHRSVSWYQQTPGQGLQFLFEYFSETQRNKGNFPGRFSGRQFSNSRSEMNVSTLELGDSALYLCASSLESLAGNEQFFGPGTRLTVL.

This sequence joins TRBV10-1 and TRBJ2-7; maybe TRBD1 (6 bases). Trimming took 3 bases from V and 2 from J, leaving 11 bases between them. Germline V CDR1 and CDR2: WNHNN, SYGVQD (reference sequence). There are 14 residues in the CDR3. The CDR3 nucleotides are TGCGCCAGCAGTGAAGGACAGCCACCCTACGAGCAGTACTTC. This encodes CASSEGQPPYEQYF.

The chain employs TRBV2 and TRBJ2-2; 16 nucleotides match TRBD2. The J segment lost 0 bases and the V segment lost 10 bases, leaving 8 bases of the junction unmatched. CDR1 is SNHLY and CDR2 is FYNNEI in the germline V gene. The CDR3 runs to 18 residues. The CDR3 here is CATDPGLAGGANTGELFF. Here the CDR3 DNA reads TGTGCCACTGATCCGGGACTAGCGGGGGGGGCGAACACCGGGGAGCTGTTTTTT.

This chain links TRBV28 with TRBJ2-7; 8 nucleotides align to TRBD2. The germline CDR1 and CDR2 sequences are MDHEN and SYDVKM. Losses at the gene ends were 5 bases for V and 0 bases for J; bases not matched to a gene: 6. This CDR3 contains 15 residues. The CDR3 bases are TGTGCCAGCAGTCCGTGGGGGACTAGCTCCTACGAGCAGTACTTC. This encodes CASSPWGTSSYEQYF. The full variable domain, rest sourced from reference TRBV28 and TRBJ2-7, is DVKVTQSSRYLVKRTGEKVFLECVQDMDHENMFWYRQDPGLGLRLIYFSYDVKMKEKGDIPEGYSVSREKKERFSLILESASTNQTSMYLCASSPWGTSSYEQYFGPGTRLTVT.

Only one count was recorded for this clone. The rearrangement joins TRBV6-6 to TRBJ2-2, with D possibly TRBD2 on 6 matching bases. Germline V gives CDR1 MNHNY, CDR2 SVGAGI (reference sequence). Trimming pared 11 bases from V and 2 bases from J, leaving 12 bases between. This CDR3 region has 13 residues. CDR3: CAGGKLNTGELFF. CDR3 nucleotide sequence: TGTGCCGGGGGGAAGCTAAACACCGGGGAGCTGTTTTTT.

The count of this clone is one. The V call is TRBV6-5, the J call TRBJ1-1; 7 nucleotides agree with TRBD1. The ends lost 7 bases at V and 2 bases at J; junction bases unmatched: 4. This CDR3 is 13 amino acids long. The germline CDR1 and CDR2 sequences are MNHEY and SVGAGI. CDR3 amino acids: CASMNRGNTEAFF. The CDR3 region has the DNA TGTGCCAGCATGAACAGGGGCAACACTGAAGCTTTCTTT.

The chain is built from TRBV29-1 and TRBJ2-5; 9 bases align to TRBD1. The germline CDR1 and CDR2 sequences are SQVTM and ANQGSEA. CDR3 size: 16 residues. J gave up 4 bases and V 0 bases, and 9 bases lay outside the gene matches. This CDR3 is CSVEDRLQGARETQYF. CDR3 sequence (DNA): TGCAGCGTTGAAGATCGTCTACAGGGGGCGAGAGAGACCCAGTACTTC.

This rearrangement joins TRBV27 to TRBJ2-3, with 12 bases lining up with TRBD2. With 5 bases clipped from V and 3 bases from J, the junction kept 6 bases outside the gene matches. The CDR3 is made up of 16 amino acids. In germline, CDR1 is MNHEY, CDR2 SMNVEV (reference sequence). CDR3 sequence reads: CASSVLAGGPTDTQYF. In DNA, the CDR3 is TGTGCCAGCAGTGTTCTAGCGGGAGGGCCGACAGATACGCAGTATTTT.

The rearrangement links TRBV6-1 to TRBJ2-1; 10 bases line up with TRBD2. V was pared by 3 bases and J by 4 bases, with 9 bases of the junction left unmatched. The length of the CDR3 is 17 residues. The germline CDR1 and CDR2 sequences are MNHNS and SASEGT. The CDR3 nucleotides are TGTGCCAGCAGTGACCCTAGCGGGAGAGAGCCTTACAATGAGCAGTTCTTC. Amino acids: CASSDPSGREPYNEQFF.

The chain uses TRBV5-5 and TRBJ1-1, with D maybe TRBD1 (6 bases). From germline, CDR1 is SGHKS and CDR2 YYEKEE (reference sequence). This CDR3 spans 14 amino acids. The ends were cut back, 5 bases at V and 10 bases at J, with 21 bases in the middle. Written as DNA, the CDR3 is TGTGCCAGCAGTTCGGGAACAGCCGGCAGGGGAGCTTTCTTT. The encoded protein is CASSSGTAGRGAFF.

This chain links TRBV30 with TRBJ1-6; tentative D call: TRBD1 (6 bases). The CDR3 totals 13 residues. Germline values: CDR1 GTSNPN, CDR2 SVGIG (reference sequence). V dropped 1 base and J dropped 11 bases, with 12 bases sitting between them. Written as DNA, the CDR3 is TGTGCCTGGAGTGAACAGGGAATGACACCCCTCCACTTT. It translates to CAWSEQGMTPLHF.

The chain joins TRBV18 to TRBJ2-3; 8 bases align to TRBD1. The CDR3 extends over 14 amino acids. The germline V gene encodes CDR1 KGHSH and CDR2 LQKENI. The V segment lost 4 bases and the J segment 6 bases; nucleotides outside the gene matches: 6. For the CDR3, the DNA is TGTGCCAGCTCACTCCACGGACAGGGCGATACGCAGTATTTT. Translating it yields CASSLHGQGDTQYF.

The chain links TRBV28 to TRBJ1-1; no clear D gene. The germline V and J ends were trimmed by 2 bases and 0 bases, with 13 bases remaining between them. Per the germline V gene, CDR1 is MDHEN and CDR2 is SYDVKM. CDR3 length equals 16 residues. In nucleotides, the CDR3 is TGTGCCAGCAGTTTAAAAACCGGGTATATGAACACTGAAGCTTTCTTT. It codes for CASSLKTGYMNTEAFF.

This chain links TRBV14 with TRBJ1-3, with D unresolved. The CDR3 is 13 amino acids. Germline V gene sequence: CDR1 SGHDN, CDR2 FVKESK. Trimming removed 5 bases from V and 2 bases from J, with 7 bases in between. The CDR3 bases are TGTGCCAGCAGCGAGGTAGCTGGAAACACCATATATTTT. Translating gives CASSEVAGNTIYF.

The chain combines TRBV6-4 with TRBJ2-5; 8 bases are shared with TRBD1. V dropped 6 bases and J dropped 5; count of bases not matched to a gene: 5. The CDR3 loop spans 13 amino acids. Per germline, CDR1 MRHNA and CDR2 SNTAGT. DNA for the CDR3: TGTGCCAGCAGCCCGACAGGGGTGGAGACCCAGTACTTC. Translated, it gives CASSPTGVETQYF.

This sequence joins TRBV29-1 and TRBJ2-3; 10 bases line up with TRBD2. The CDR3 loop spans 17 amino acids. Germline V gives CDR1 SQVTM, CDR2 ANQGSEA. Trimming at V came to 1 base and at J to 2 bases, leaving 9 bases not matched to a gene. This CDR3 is CSVEVASGRLPTDTQYF. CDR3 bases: TGCAGCGTTGAAGTGGCTAGCGGGAGACTACCCACAGATACGCAGTATTTT.